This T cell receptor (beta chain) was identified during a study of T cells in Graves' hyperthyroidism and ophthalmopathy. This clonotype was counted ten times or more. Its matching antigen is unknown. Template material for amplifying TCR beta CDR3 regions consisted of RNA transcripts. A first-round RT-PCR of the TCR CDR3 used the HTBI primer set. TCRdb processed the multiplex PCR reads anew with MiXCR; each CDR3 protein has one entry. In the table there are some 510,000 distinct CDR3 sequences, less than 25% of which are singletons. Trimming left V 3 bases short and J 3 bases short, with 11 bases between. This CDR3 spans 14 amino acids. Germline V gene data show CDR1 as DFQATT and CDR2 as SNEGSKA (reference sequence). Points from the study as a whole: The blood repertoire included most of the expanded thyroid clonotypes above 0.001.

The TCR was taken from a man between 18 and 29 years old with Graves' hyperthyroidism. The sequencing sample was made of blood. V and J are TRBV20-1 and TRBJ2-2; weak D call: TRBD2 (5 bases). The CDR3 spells CSARPDSYTGELFF. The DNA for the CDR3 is TGCAGTGCTAGGCCGGACTCTTACACCGGGGAGCTGTTTTTT.